The clone carrying this TCR beta chain was recorded at least ten times. This CDR3 comprises 14 residues. V dropped 7 bases and J dropped 5; count of bases not matched to a gene: 10. The germline gives CDR1 MDHEN, CDR2 SYDVKM. HTBI primers from iRepertoire and Arm-PCR of CDR3 regions yielded the TCR beta libraries. TCRdb passed the multiplex PCR reads through MiXCR, listing each CDR3 protein once. This table has roughly 610,000 distinct CDR3 sequences, roughly 15% appearing once. This sample stems from a study of regulatory T cells in long-lasting Graves disease. The sample's time point: newly diagnosed GD, antithyroid drugs for less than 3 months. From RNA extracted from PBMCs, the TCR library was made. This same sample was also part of a study on T cells in Graves' hyperthyroidism and ophthalmopathy. That paper notes: Investigators excluded patients with uncontrolled infection, other autoimmune disease, pregnancy or lactation. The model made its ophthalmopathy prediction, and onset followed a median 6.5 months later.

The sequence derives from a woman aged 25 to 39 with Graves disease. Source: peripheral blood mononuclear cells (PBMCs), taken at new diagnosis, from a patient treated with antithyroid drugs. This sequence joins TRBV28 and TRBJ2-7, with 8 nucleotides matching TRBD2. The CDR3 region has the DNA TGTGCCAGCATTCGAGCGGGAGCAGGGGACGAGCAGTACTTC. Translation gives CASIRAGAGDEQYF.